Presented here are 20 T cell receptor beta chains from one specimen sequenced in a study of CXCR3-negative and CXCR3-positive naive CD8 T cells (dated by TCRdb to between 2018 and 2021). What the authors observed across the whole study: Compared with CXCR3-negative naive cells, CXCR3-positive naive cells had TRB CDR3s with higher hydrophobicity (lower Kidera factor 4), lower energy, and higher strength and volume indices.

Antigen specificity for these receptors is unknown. The instrument was a NextSeq 550. The Human TCR Profiling Kit (MiLaboratory) was used to make UMI-labeled 5' RACE TRB cDNA libraries. TCRdb reprocessed the reads, reporting each CDR3 protein sequence once and no DNA. This sample's table carries 55,000 to 70,000 distinct CDR3 sequences. The biggest ten clones account for more than 0.45% of the sample. Material: naive CXCR3+ CD8+ T cells from blood. The intended sense of this specimen's cell subset or site label: CD45RO-CCR7+CD27+CD95- naive CD8+ T cells expressing CXCR3 (TNR3+). These receptors all come from a human donor in good health. Some clones in this sample may be carry-over from other donors' samples.

The J gene is TRBJ1-2, the V gene TRBV7-9. The germline V gene has CDR1 SEHNR and CDR2 FQNEAQ (reference sequence). This CDR3 is built from 14 residues. CDR3 region: CASSSSARPFGYTF.

The gene calls are TRBV7-9 and TRBJ1-5; TCRdb's D call, TRBD1, is unchecked because there is no DNA. Germline lookup yields CDR1 SEHNR and CDR2 FQNEAQ (reference sequence). The CDR3 is 14 residues long. Here the CDR3 reads CASSLVRGGQPQHF.

V gene TRBV7-6 combines with J gene TRBJ2-1; TCRdb lists TRBD1, though no DNA is available to test this call. Per germline, CDR1 SGHVS and CDR2 FNYEAQ. The CDR3 consists of 17 residues. The CDR3 sequence: CASSSAASDRSYNEQFF.

The chain has TRBV20-1 and TRBJ1-5; TCRdb's D gene call, TRBD1, goes unchecked for lack of DNA. The CDR3 sequence is 13 residues long. CDR1 and CDR2 (germline): DFQATT, SNEGSKA (reference sequence). CDR3: CSARGGGEQPQHF.

This sequence joins TRBV7-9 and TRBJ1-1; TCRdb's assignment of TRBD1 cannot be checked, as there is no DNA. CDR3 length equals 14 residues. Germline CDR1 is SEHNR and CDR2 is FQNEAQ (reference sequence). The CDR3 region is CASSSDRENTEAFF.

The chain recombines TRBV19 with TRBJ1-1. Germline CDR1 reads LNHDA; CDR2 reads SQIVND (reference sequence). There are 13 residues in the CDR3. The CDR3 spells CASAASMNTEAFF.

The chain recombines TRBV7-2 with TRBJ2-7. Germline V lookup: CDR1 SGHTA, CDR2 FQGNSA. CDR3 length: 13 residues. The CDR3 protein is CASSLGGLDEQYF.

This chain's CDR3 is CSAHDQGNTEAFF. This sequence joins TRBV20-1 and TRBJ1-1; the TCRdb D gene call, TRBD1, has no DNA to confirm it. The CDR3 loop spans 13 amino acids. CDR1 and CDR2 from the germline V gene are DFQATT and SNEGSKA (reference sequence).

The gene calls are TRBV7-9 and TRBJ2-6; TCRdb outputs TRBD1, but without DNA this stays unchecked. The CDR3 loop spans 13 amino acids. Germline-derived CDR1 and CDR2 are SEHNR and FQNEAQ (reference sequence). CDR3: CASSPGTSDVLTF. The entire variable domain, with the rest obtained from reference TRBV7-9 and TRBJ2-6, is as follows: DTGVSQNPRHKITKRGQNVTFRCDPISEHNRLYWYRQTLGQGPEFLTYFQNEAQLEKSRLLSDRFSAERPKGSFSTLEIQRTEQGDSAMYLCASSPGTSDVLTFGAGSRLTVL.

This sequence joins TRBV29-1 and TRBJ2-2. The CDR3 sequence is 14 residues long. Germline V gene data show CDR1 as SQVTM and CDR2 as ANQGSEA. The CDR3: CSVEGETGDGELFF.

The V gene is TRBV3-1, the J gene TRBJ2-7; TCRdb indicates TRBD2, and absent DNA this call remains unverified. Germline lookup yields CDR1 LGHDT and CDR2 YNNKEL (reference sequence). This CDR3 spans 18 amino acids. CDR3 sequence: CASSQDVGLAGETYEQYF.

V gene TRBV7-9 combines with J gene TRBJ2-3; the TRBD2 assignment by TCRdb is unverifiable without DNA. The length of the CDR3 is 17 residues. CDR1 and CDR2 from the germline V gene are SEHNR and FQNEAQ (reference sequence). The CDR3 region is CASSSLRTTAGTDTQYF.

This chain connects TRBV7-9 to TRBJ2-7; TCRdb names TRBD1, which stays unverified in the absence of DNA. From germline, CDR1 is SEHNR and CDR2 FQNEAQ (reference sequence). CDR3 size: 13 residues. The CDR3 is CASSNRGNYEQYF.

This chain connects TRBV7-6 to TRBJ2-3; absent DNA, TCRdb's TRBD2 call cannot be checked. The CDR3 covers 16 residues. Germline lookup yields CDR1 SGHVS and CDR2 FNYEAQ. CDR3 protein: CASSLVGDISGDTQYF.

The rearrangement links TRBV9 to TRBJ1-2. CDR3 length: 15 amino acids. Germline-derived CDR1 and CDR2 are SGDLS and YYNGEE. This chain's CDR3 is CASSVGGDPYDGYTF.

The chain uses TRBV29-1 and TRBJ2-5; TCRdb reports TRBD2, a call that lacks DNA to check it against. This CDR3 is 15 amino acids long. Germline V gene lookup returns CDR1 SQVTM and CDR2 ANQGSEA. This CDR3 reads CSVVGTSGDQETQYF.

This chain joins TRBV28 and TRBJ1-5; the TCRdb D gene call, TRBD1, has no DNA to confirm it. This CDR3 spans 15 amino acids. CDR1 and CDR2 from the germline V gene are MDHEN and SYDVKM. This CDR3 is CASSSGTGGWQPQHF.

This chain joins TRBV7-6 and TRBJ2-2; TCRdb reports TRBD1, a call that lacks DNA to check it against. The CDR3 is 15 amino acids. Germline V lookup: CDR1 SGHVS, CDR2 FNYEAQ. CDR3 protein: CASSFPAGARRELFF.

This chain links TRBV2 with TRBJ2-1; with no DNA, the TCRdb D assignment of TRBD1 cannot be verified. Looked up from germline, CDR1 is SNHLY and CDR2 is FYNNEI. The CDR3 runs to 13 residues. The CDR3 loop reads CASSYTGSNEQFF.

V is TRBV7-3 and J is TRBJ2-3; TCRdb indicates TRBD2, and absent DNA this call remains unverified. The CDR3 sequence is 15 residues long. Germline V CDR1 and CDR2: SGHTA, FQGTGA. The CDR3 protein is CASGPGLLSTDTQYF.